This T cell receptor beta chain was observed in a study of T cell repertoires in cytomegalovirus infection (dated by TCRdb to between 2017 and 2020). As for the study more broadly: The peptide stimulations were aimed at well-studied HLA-B-restricted epitopes as well as recently identified HLA-C-restricted CMV epitopes, whose presentation resists viral immunomodulation. The HLA type of each donor mattered for the analysis, because public TCR beta signatures pointed to carriage of CMV infection along with the matching HLA type. The paper as a whole reports these results and caveats: In both this cohort and an independent cohort of 300 to 450 donors, the cumulative frequency of public TCR beta family members distinguished carriers of CMV infection plus the relevant HLA type. The ex vivo response was dominated by HLA-C-restricted CMV-specific TCR beta clonotypes, which also provided the single most frequent clonotype in two of eight donors.

Sequenced using an Illumina HiSeq 1500. The raw public reads went through TCRdb reprocessing: fastp at Q25, MiXCR clone calling, in-frame beta chains kept. Duplicate CDR3 protein sequences are folded into a single record with the most common DNA and genes. This sample is represented by roughly 800,000 distinct CDR3 sequences; under 35% of them were singletons. Around 13% of the sample rests with the top ten. Reading the germline V gene gives CDR1 MNHEY and CDR2 SVGEGT. The V end gives up 0 bases and the J end 2 bases, leaving 9 bases in the junction not matched to a gene. Spanning cysteine to phenylalanine, the CDR3 consists of 17 amino acids. CDR3 DNA is the only sequence kept; it has 51 bases, read in frame from the first base. The label giving this sample's treatment or condition can be read as: in vitro stimulation with specific CMV peptide epitopes to enrich CMV-specific T cells. Concerning this clonotype: Its antigen is not yet known. Base qualities are not at hand, and no much larger clone is one base apart.

The sample here was cultured CD8+ T cells from PBMCs, taken from culture after CMV antigen stimulation. The sequence is built from TRBV6-2 or TRBV6-3 and TRBJ2-7; 8 bases in the junction line up with TRBD1. This receptor was taken from a human donor in good health (CMV status not recorded). Some clones in this sample may be carry-over from other donors' samples. The DNA reads TGTGCCAGCAGTTACTCCCTTTTGGAGGACAGGGCCTACGAGCAGTACTTC. Its protein product is CASSYSLLEDRAYEQYF.